The 26 T cell receptor beta chains below come from one sample, sequenced in a study of cytomegalovirus exposure and HLA in healthy donors (TCRdb year 2017). The library was generated by the immunoSEQ multiplex PCR assay. The multiplex PCR relied on a mix of 60 forward primers for TCR Vbeta segments and 13 reverse primers for TCR Jbeta segments. Here the immuneACCESS table is served through TCRdb, limited to in-frame sequences with V and J called. Missing clones are a known gap in these copies; in checked studies unresolved V genes cover under half, and the rest lacks a known reason. The sample table records fewer than 200,000 clones. The ten largest clones capture over 1% of the sample. What was sequenced was PBMCs. The receptors were sampled from an older woman in good health and CMV-seronegative.

The chain links TRBV4-1 to TRBJ2-7; 7 nucleotides match TRBD2. The germline V gene has CDR1 MGHRA and CDR2 YSYEKL. This CDR3 is built from 15 residues. V lost 5 bases, J lost 4 bases, and 11 bases stayed unmatched. CDR3 DNA sequence: TGCGCCAGCAGCGAAAGCGGGGCGCAGGCTTACGAGCAGTACTTC. Encoded protein: CASSESGAQAYEQYF.

The chain recombines TRBV6-5 with TRBJ1-5, with 9 bases fitting TRBD1. V lost 8 bases, J lost 5 bases, and 7 bases stayed unmatched. This CDR3 contains 14 residues. CDR1 and CDR2 from the germline V gene are MNHEY and SVGAGI. The CDR3 DNA reads TGTGCCAGCGGAGCGGGACAGGGATATCAGCCCCAGCATTTT. Translation: CASGAGQGYQPQHF.

The chain carries TRBV5-6 and TRBJ2-5; TRBD2 matches 13 bases. Unmatched junction bases numbered 5, after V lost 4 bases and J lost 5 bases. The V gene's germline CDR1 is SGHDT and CDR2 YYEEEE. The CDR3 sequence is 15 residues long. The CDR3 region has the DNA TGTGCCAGCAGCAGCACTAGCGGGGGGGCCGAGACCCAGTACTTC. Amino acid sequence: CASSSTSGGAETQYF.

The genes are TRBV19 and TRBJ1-4; D call uncertain. The V and J ends lost 3 bases and 0 bases respectively, with 8 bases between them. The CDR3 is 15 residues long. Per germline, CDR1 LNHDA and CDR2 SQIVND (reference sequence). The DNA for the CDR3 is TGTGCCAGTAGTATGTGGGCCCCAACTAATGAAAAACTGTTTTTT. It is translated as CASSMWAPTNEKLFF.

The chain carries TRBV6-1 and TRBJ1-6; D possibly corresponds to TRBD1 (6 bases). Germline loops: CDR1 MNHNS, CDR2 SASEGT. CDR3 size: 15 residues. V was cut by 1 base and J by 10 bases, with 14 bases left in between. The CDR3 coding sequence is TGTGCCAGCAGTGAAGGTTCAGGGGCGAGATCACCCCTCCACTTT. This codes for CASSEGSGARSPLHF.

This chain joins TRBV7-6 and TRBJ1-1; the match to TRBD1 covers 8 bases. The CDR3 is 17 residues long. The junction had 13 bases not matched to a gene; V was cut back by 2 bases and J by 5 bases. CDR1 and CDR2 (germline): SGHVS, FNYEAQ. CDR3 loop: CASSLSPTGVIGTEAFF. The DNA for the CDR3 is TGTGCCAGCAGCTTATCTCCGACAGGGGTAATAGGTACTGAAGCTTTCTTT.

The gene calls are TRBV10-3 and TRBJ2-7; D unresolved. The germline V gene encodes CDR1 ENHRY and CDR2 SYGVKD. V lost 4 bases, J lost 3 bases, and 4 bases lay in between. This CDR3 has 11 amino acids. This chain's CDR3 is CAISGLYEQYF. Written as DNA, the CDR3 is TGTGCCATCAGTGGGCTCTACGAGCAGTACTTC.

The V gene is TRBV5-5, the J gene TRBJ2-3; TRBD2 matches 11 bases. Germline CDR1 reads SGHKS; CDR2 reads YYEKEE (reference sequence). This CDR3 has 17 amino acids. J lost 0 bases, V lost 3 bases, and 6 bases had no gene match. As DNA, the CDR3 is TGTGCCAGCAGCTCTTGGACTAGCGGGTTCAGCACAGATACGCAGTATTTT. It specifies CASSSWTSGFSTDTQYF.

The chain is built from TRBV10-1 and TRBJ1-2; maybe TRBD1 (6 bases). Trimming left V 6 bases short and J 6 bases short, with 20 bases between. This CDR3 comprises 15 residues. Germline CDR1 reads WNHNN; CDR2 reads SYGVQD (reference sequence). The CDR3 loop reads CASRDPKHHRDGYTF. CDR3 nucleotides: TGCGCCAGCAGGGACCCTAAACATCACAGGGATGGCTACACCTTC.

This rearrangement joins TRBV25-1 to TRBJ1-4; D possibly corresponds to TRBD1 (6 bases). Trimming cost V 3 bases and J 4 bases, with 12 bases left between them. From germline, CDR1 is MGHDK and CDR2 SYGVNS. The CDR3 length is 15 residues. The DNA for the CDR3 is TGTGCCAGCAGTGATAACAGGGCCTTTAATGAAAAACTGTTTTTT. This translates into CASSDNRAFNEKLFF.

The rearrangement uses TRBV5-1 and TRBJ1-4, with D unresolved. Looked up from germline, CDR1 is SGHRS and CDR2 is YFSETQ. This CDR3 has 13 amino acids. Deletions cut 7 bases from V and 8 bases from J, with 15 bases between. The CDR3, as DNA: TGCGCCAGCCGTCCGGGGTCGGAGGAAAAACTGTTTTTT. Protein product: CASRPGSEEKLFF.

The rearrangement links TRBV5-6 to TRBJ2-5; D is possibly TRBD1 (6 bases). Between the trimmed V and J ends, which lost 0 bases and 4 bases, there was a span of 13 bases. Germline V lookup: CDR1 SGHDT, CDR2 YYEEEE. The CDR3 has 15 residues. In DNA form, the CDR3 reads TGTGCCAGCAGCTTGGTGGACAGAGGAGGAGAGACCCAGTACTTC. Translating gives CASSLVDRGGETQYF.

The rearrangement uses TRBV15 and TRBJ2-7; 9 bases are a match to TRBD2. Germline assignment: CDR1 LNHNV and CDR2 YYDKDF (reference sequence). The CDR3 is 12 amino acids. J was trimmed by 7 bases and V by 9 bases; bases with no gene match: 7. The CDR3 bases are TGTGCCACTGCTAGCGGGGTTAGGGAGCAGTACTTC. Translated, it gives CATASGVREQYF.

The chain joins TRBV11-2 to TRBJ2-7; TRBD1 matches at 10 bases. Germline V gene lookup returns CDR1 SGHAT and CDR2 FQNNGV. V lost 5 bases and J lost 1; bases outside the gene matches: 11. CDR3 size: 17 residues. CDR3 nucleotides: TGTGCCAGCAGCCCTGCGGGACAGGGGACGGGGTCCTACGAGCAGTACTTC. It codes for CASSPAGQGTGSYEQYF.

The V gene is TRBV11-1, the J gene TRBJ1-1; 10 nucleotides align to TRBD1. CDR1 is SGHAT and CDR2 is FQDESV in the germline V gene (reference sequence). CDR3 length equals 17 residues. V was clipped by 0 bases and J by 0 bases; unmatched bases: 4. The CDR3 DNA reads TGTGCCAGCAGCTTAGCGGCGGGACAGGGGTTGAACACTGAAGCTTTCTTT. The encoded protein is CASSLAAGQGLNTEAFF.

The V gene is TRBV15, the J gene TRBJ1-4, with D tentatively TRBD1 (6 bases). The CDR3 has 15 residues. V lost 6 bases and J 7 bases, leaving 18 bases between the germline ends. CDR1 LNHNV and CDR2 YYDKDF come from the germline V gene (reference sequence). CDR3: CATSPPGEVREKLFF. CDR3 nucleotides: TGTGCCACCAGTCCCCCAGGGGAAGTTCGTGAAAAACTGTTTTTT.

The genes are TRBV19 and TRBJ2-3, with 8 bases aligning to TRBD1. Per germline, CDR1 LNHDA and CDR2 SQIVND (reference sequence). V lost 3 bases to trimming and J lost 4 bases; unmatched junction nucleotides: 3. The CDR3 loop spans 14 amino acids. For the CDR3, the DNA is TGTGCCAGTAGTATTGGGACAGGTCCAGATACGCAGTATTTT. Protein sequence: CASSIGTGPDTQYF. The full variable domain, rest sourced from reference TRBV19 and TRBJ2-3, is DGGITQSPKYLFRKEGQNVTLSCEQNLNHDAMYWYRQDPGQGLRLIYYSQIVNDFQKGDIAEGYSVSREKKESFPLTVTSAQKNPTAFYLCASSIGTGPDTQYFGPGTRLTVL.

The rearrangement links TRBV2 to TRBJ1-1; tentative D call: TRBD1 (6 bases). The V end lost 5 bases, the J end lost 3 bases, and 13 bases lay between the germline ends. Germline V CDR1 and CDR2: SNHLY, FYNNEI. This CDR3 is 14 amino acids long. The CDR3 DNA is TGTGCCAGCAGTAAACAGGGTGGGGACACTGAAGCTTTCTTT. Its translation: CASSKQGGDTEAFF.

Written as DNA, the CDR3 is TGCGCCAGCAGCTTGTACGGACAGACAATCTCTGGAAACACCATATATTTT. It codes for CASSLYGQTISGNTIYF. The chain has TRBV5-1 and TRBJ1-3; the D gene is possibly TRBD1 (6 bases). CDR1 and CDR2 from the germline V gene are SGHRS and YFSETQ. V gave up 1 base and J gave up 0 bases, with 14 bases separating them. The CDR3 totals 17 residues.

The genes are TRBV5-6 and TRBJ1-4; maybe TRBD1 (6 bases). Per germline, CDR1 SGHDT and CDR2 YYEEEE. The length of the CDR3 is 15 residues. V lost 1 base and J lost 5, with 12 bases in between. CDR3 protein: CASSLWGRGNEKLFF. The CDR3 region has the DNA TGTGCCAGCAGCTTGTGGGGGCGAGGGAATGAAAAACTGTTTTTT. The entire variable domain, with the rest obtained from reference TRBV5-6 and TRBJ1-4, is as follows: DAGVTQSPTHLIKTRGQQVTLRCSPKSGHDTVSWYQQALGQGPQFIFQYYEEEERQRGNFPDRFSGHQFPNYSSELNVNALLLGDSALYLCASSLWGRGNEKLFFGSGTQLSVL.

The chain couples TRBV2 to TRBJ2-7; possibly TRBD1 for D (5 bases). This CDR3 has 14 residues. V was shortened by 4 bases and J by 4 bases, with 14 bases between the two germline ends. Germline V gene lookup returns CDR1 SNHLY and CDR2 FYNNEI. CDR3 nucleotides: TGTGCCAGCAGTGCTACAGGTGTCCCTTACGAGCAGTACTTC. Amino acid sequence: CASSATGVPYEQYF.

The rearrangement uses TRBV19 and TRBJ1-5, with TRBD1 as a possible D gene (6 bases). The V and J ends lost 3 bases and 6 bases respectively, with 15 bases between them. The germline CDR1 and CDR2 sequences are LNHDA and SQIVND (reference sequence). The CDR3 is 15 residues long. This chain's CDR3 is CASSIGPGGGQPQHF. The DNA of the CDR3 is TGTGCCAGTAGTATTGGGCCGGGAGGGGGTCAGCCCCAGCATTTT. Using reference TRBV19 and TRBJ1-5 for the parts outside the CDR3, the full variable domain is DGGITQSPKYLFRKEGQNVTLSCEQNLNHDAMYWYRQDPGQGLRLIYYSQIVNDFQKGDIAEGYSVSREKKESFPLTVTSAQKNPTAFYLCASSIGPGGGQPQHFGDGTRLSIL.

Concerning this clone: The identical CDR3 is also encoded by other nucleotide sequences in the sample. The chain carries TRBV7-3 and TRBJ2-5; possible D gene TRBD2, 6 bases. This CDR3 has 13 amino acids. V lost 5 bases, J lost 9 bases, and 16 bases lay in between. The V gene's germline CDR1 is SGHTA and CDR2 FQGTGA. The CDR3 sequence: CASSPSGLSAQYF. Here the CDR3 DNA reads TGTGCCAGCAGCCCCTCCGGACTATCGGCCCAGTACTTC.

This chain joins TRBV5-4 and TRBJ2-7; 8 nucleotides match TRBD1. CDR1 and CDR2 (germline): SGHNT, YYREEE (reference sequence). J lost 5 bases, V lost 0 bases, and 7 bases had no gene match. CDR3 length: 15 amino acids. In DNA form, the CDR3 reads TGTGCCAGCAGCTTGGGGGCCAGGGGGCTAGACGAGCAGTACTTC. Translation gives CASSLGARGLDEQYF.

This chain connects TRBV2 to TRBJ2-7; TRBD2 aligns across 13 bases. Trimming took 7 bases from V and 7 from J; bases not matched to a gene: 4. CDR3 length: 13 residues. In germline, CDR1 is SNHLY, CDR2 FYNNEI. The CDR3 DNA follows: TGTGCCAGCATACTAGCGGGGGGGCGGGAGCAGTACTTC. As protein: CASILAGGREQYF. The complete variable domain, with remaining parts taken from reference TRBV2 and TRBJ2-7, reads EPEVTQTPSHQVTQMGQEVILRCVPISNHLYFYWYRQILGQKVEFLVSFYNNEISEKSEIFDDQFSVERPDGSNFTLKIRSTKLEDSAMYFCASILAGGREQYFGPGTRLTVT.

V usage is TRBV7-3 and J usage is TRBJ1-1, with TRBD1 matching over 7 bases. Germline trimming cut 0 bases from V and 4 bases from J; bases unmatched to any gene: 5. The CDR3 extends over 15 amino acids. CDR1 and CDR2 (germline): SGHTA, FQGTGA. The CDR3 DNA is TGTGCCAGCAGCTTAACAGGGGGCAGGGTCACTGAAGCTTTCTTT. This sequence encodes CASSLTGGRVTEAFF.